One sample yielded the 8 T cell receptor beta chains listed below, sequenced in a study of OX40 agonist ivuxolimab in advanced cancers. Library prep was done by the immunoSEQ multiplex PCR assay. TCRdb took this table from immuneACCESS and kept in-frame rearrangements with V and J called. Such tables lack part of the clones; where checked against another copy, unresolved V genes explain under half of the gap, and the rest is unexplained. The sample data list some 59,000 clones, and roughly 82% of these were observed just once. The ten biggest clones cover 2.4% of the sample. The starting material was CD4+ or CD8+ T cells sorted from blood, obtained in a trial of the OX40 agonist ivuxolimab. These TCRs come from an adult with an advanced solid tumor such as melanoma, head and neck, liver or kidney cancer.

This clone was picked up one time. The chain carries TRBV16 and TRBJ2-2; 7 bases align to TRBD1. Losses at the gene ends were 7 bases for V and 6 bases for J; bases not matched to a gene: 8. This CDR3 contains 14 residues. Germline V gene data show CDR1 as KGHSY and CDR2 as FQNENV. The CDR3 protein is CASTGQATSGELFF. DNA of the CDR3: TGTGCCAGCACAGGACAGGCAACGTCCGGGGAGCTGTTTTTT.

V and J are TRBV18 and TRBJ2-2, with TRBD1 as a possible D gene (6 bases). The CDR3 spans 14 residues. Per germline, CDR1 KGHSH and CDR2 LQKENI. V lost 3 bases and J 3 bases, leaving 8 bases between the germline ends. CDR3 coding DNA: TGTGCCAGCTCACCGAACAGGGACACCGGGGAGCTGTTTTTT. Translation: CASSPNRDTGELFF.

This rearrangement joins TRBV2 to TRBJ2-5; D possibly corresponds to TRBD1 (6 bases). The CDR3 runs to 15 residues. V was pared by 5 bases and J by 5 bases, with 18 bases between. Germline assignment: CDR1 SNHLY and CDR2 FYNNEI. CDR3 bases: TGTGCCAGCAGTCTAGGACAGCAGGCGTTCGAGACCCAGTACTTC. It specifies CASSLGQQAFETQYF.

The chain recombines TRBV28 with TRBJ2-5; TRBD1 matches at 9 bases. The J segment lost 7 bases and the V segment lost 3 bases, leaving 9 bases of the junction unmatched. The CDR3 consists of 15 residues. Germline lookup yields CDR1 MDHEN and CDR2 SYDVKM. The CDR3 is CASSLRDRDGGTQYF. Written as DNA, the CDR3 is TGTGCCAGCAGTTTGAGGGACAGGGACGGGGGGACCCAGTACTTC.

The rearrangement uses TRBV5-6 and TRBJ1-4; 7 bases agree with TRBD1. The ends lost 0 bases at V and 8 bases at J; junction bases unmatched: 4. Germline CDR1 is SGHDT and CDR2 is YYEEEE. The CDR3 is 14 residues long. CDR3 DNA: TGTGCCAGCAGCTTGGAGGGGGCCCCCGAAAAACTGTTTTTT. This codes for CASSLEGAPEKLFF.

The chain is built from TRBV10-2 and TRBJ2-7; 8 bases match TRBD1. CDR1 and CDR2 from the germline V gene are WSHSY and SAAADI. Germline trimming cut 3 bases from V and 3 bases from J; bases unmatched to any gene: 7. The CDR3 covers 15 residues. DNA for the CDR3: TGCGCCAGCAGTGAAGGTACAGGGGGAAACTACGAGCAGTACTTC. Amino acids: CASSEGTGGNYEQYF.

This chain connects TRBV5-1 to TRBJ2-7; TRBD2 might be the D (7 bases). V was clipped by 4 bases and J by 1 base, with 12 bases between them. Germline values: CDR1 SGHRS, CDR2 YFSETQ. The CDR3 has 14 residues. Here the CDR3 reads CASSPRGGSYEQYF. The CDR3 DNA is TGCGCCAGCAGCCCGAGGGGGGGATCCTACGAGCAGTACTTC.

Remarks on this clone: The same CDR3 can be traced to other DNA sequences in this sample. The rearrangement uses TRBV5-1 and TRBJ1-1; D is unclear. There are 13 residues in the CDR3. Germline V lookup: CDR1 SGHRS, CDR2 YFSETQ. The V and J ends lost 1 base and 0 bases respectively, with 4 bases between them. The CDR3 here is CASSLNMNTEAFF. The CDR3 DNA is TGCGCCAGCAGCTTGAATATGAACACTGAAGCTTTCTTT.